Below, 15 T cell receptor beta chains from the same sample are listed, as sequenced in a study of a mutant IDH1 vaccine in newly diagnosed glioma. The time point: baseline, week 1 (first vaccination visit). The treatment is: pre-vaccination baseline after standard-of-care therapy. Profiling relied on immunoSEQ multiplex PCR, and the TCRdb table lists in-frame clones only, not all of them. The data contain over 75,000 clones, roughly 90% of them seen just once; the ten biggest clones take up less than 0.65%. Sequencing was performed on PBMCs, taken from a glioma patient treated with radiotherapy, temozolomide or both. These receptors all stem from a woman aged 45-65 years with glioma.

This chain uses TRBV30 with TRBJ2-1, with D hard to call. CDR3 size: 13 residues. The V and J ends lost 2 bases and 6 bases respectively, with 11 bases between them. Germline values: CDR1 GTSNPN, CDR2 SVGIG (reference sequence). As DNA, the CDR3 is TGTGCCTGGAGTTATTTTGGACCCAATGAGCAGTTCTTC. Translating gives CAWSYFGPNEQFF.

The chain has TRBV10-2 and TRBJ2-5; TRBD1 might be the D (5 bases). Trimming took 10 bases from V and 1 from J, leaving 10 bases between them. This CDR3 is 12 amino acids long. CDR1 is WSHSY, CDR2 SAAADI, per germline. CDR3 coding DNA: TGCGCCACAAGGGGTGCCCAAGAGACCCAGTACTTC. Protein: CATRGAQETQYF.

The chain carries TRBV21-1 and TRBJ2-2; the DNA was not compared with TRBD2, the D call given in the table. TRBV21-1 is a pseudogene locus. This CDR3 is built from 17 residues. CDR3 sequence (DNA): TGTGCCAGCAGCAAAGCGTCGGTAGCAGACAACACCGGGGAGCTGTTTTTT. Its translation is CASSKASVADNTGELFF.

The V call is TRBV7-9, the J call TRBJ1-6; D is unclear. There are 15 residues in the CDR3. V dropped 5 bases and J dropped 8 bases, with 16 bases sitting between them. Germline V gene lookup returns CDR1 SEHNR and CDR2 FQNEAQ (reference sequence). The CDR3 spells CASSRQITSDSPLHF. The CDR3 bases are TGTGCCAGCAGCCGACAAATAACATCGGATTCACCCCTCCACTTT.

This chain links TRBV9 with TRBJ2-1; 7 bases match TRBD2. CDR1 is SGDLS and CDR2 is YYNGEE in the germline V gene. The ends lost 2 bases at V and 1 base at J; junction bases unmatched: 6. The CDR3 is 16 amino acids. In DNA, the CDR3 is TGTGCCAGCAGCGTCTACGGGAGGAGTTCCTACAATGAGCAGTTCTTC. Translated: CASSVYGRSSYNEQFF.

The chain combines TRBV10-1 with TRBJ2-2, with 7 bases that match TRBD2. The CDR3 sequence is 14 residues long. V was clipped by 9 bases and J by 10 bases; unmatched bases: 14. Germline lookup yields CDR1 WNHNN and CDR2 SYGVQD (reference sequence). In nucleotides, the CDR3 is TGCGCCAGGGGGGTTCCGGGAGGCTACCAGGAGCTGTTTTTT. Protein sequence: CARGVPGGYQELFF.

This clone appeared a single time. The chain couples TRBV28 to TRBJ2-1; no definite D call. V shed 6 bases and J shed 7 bases, with 13 bases lying between them. This CDR3 has 13 residues. Germline V CDR1 and CDR2: MDHEN, SYDVKM. The DNA of the CDR3 is TGTGCCAGCAGCTACGCTCTGGGGAATGAGCAGTTCTTC. It yields the protein CASSYALGNEQFF.

The V call is TRBV4-2, the J call TRBJ2-7, with 9 bases that match TRBD1. The CDR3 sequence is 19 residues long. The V gene's germline CDR1 is LGHNA and CDR2 YNFKEQ. V was clipped by 3 bases and J by 1 base; unmatched bases: 16. CDR3 protein: CASSQDSHYPGQGSYEQYF. The CDR3 nucleotides read TGTGCCAGCAGCCAGGATTCCCATTACCCGGGACAGGGATCCTACGAGCAGTACTTC.

The chain uses TRBV5-4 and TRBJ2-7; 8 nucleotides match TRBD2. The V gene end was trimmed by 2 bases and the J gene end by 6 bases; junction bases not matched to a gene: 7. The V gene's germline CDR1 is SGHNT and CDR2 YYREEE (reference sequence). CDR3 length: 14 amino acids. The CDR3 here is CASSFEAGAGEQYF. The CDR3 coding sequence is TGTGCCAGCAGCTTTGAAGCGGGAGCAGGCGAGCAGTACTTC.

The chain is built from TRBV5-1 and TRBJ2-7; D remains ambiguous. This CDR3 contains 12 residues. Looked up from germline, CDR1 is SGHRS and CDR2 is YFSETQ. V gave up 3 bases and J gave up 6 bases, with 10 bases separating them. This CDR3 is CASSYYGSEQYF. CDR3 DNA: TGCGCCAGCAGCTACTATGGGTCCGAGCAGTACTTC.

J is TRBJ2-3 and V is TRBV7-6; 11 nucleotides line up with TRBD2. Per the germline V gene, CDR1 is SGHVS and CDR2 is FNYEAQ. Trimming removed 5 bases from V and 0 bases from J; junction bases left unmatched: 7. The CDR3 contains 17 residues. The CDR3 loop reads CASSPLLAGGSTDTQYF. CDR3 coding DNA: TGTGCCAGCAGCCCACTCCTAGCGGGAGGTAGCACAGATACGCAGTATTTT.

The chain uses TRBV11-2 and TRBJ1-5; TRBD1 agrees at 8 bases. Germline V gives CDR1 SGHAT, CDR2 FQNNGV. The V segment lost 1 base and the J segment 6 bases; nucleotides outside the gene matches: 5. The CDR3 sequence is 15 residues long. DNA for the CDR3: TGTGCCAGCAGCTTAGGCAGGGGGCCGGTTCAGCCCCAGCATTTT. Its translation: CASSLGRGPVQPQHF.

This sequence joins TRBV28 and TRBJ1-5; D unclear. This CDR3 comprises 15 residues. Looked up from germline, CDR1 is MDHEN and CDR2 is SYDVKM. Trimming cost V 2 bases and J 3 bases, with 11 bases left between them. Written as DNA, the CDR3 is TGTGCCAGCAGTTTAACACCAGGTTCCAATCAGCCCCAGCATTTT. It translates to CASSLTPGSNQPQHF.

This chain links TRBV7-3 with TRBJ2-5; the D gene is possibly TRBD2 (6 bases). Per germline, CDR1 SGHTA and CDR2 FQGTGA. The V and J ends lost 5 bases and 4 bases respectively, with 11 bases between them. There are 13 residues in the CDR3. CDR3 in DNA: TGTGCCAGCAGCCCGGGGGTAGGAGAGACCCAGTACTTC. It is translated as CASSPGVGETQYF.

The chain has TRBV28 and TRBJ2-3; D unclear. Trimming removed 6 bases from V and 2 bases from J, with 6 bases in between. The germline gives CDR1 MDHEN, CDR2 SYDVKM. This CDR3 contains 12 residues. CDR3 protein: CASRSNTDTQYF. DNA of the CDR3: TGTGCCAGCAGAAGTAACACAGATACGCAGTATTTT.